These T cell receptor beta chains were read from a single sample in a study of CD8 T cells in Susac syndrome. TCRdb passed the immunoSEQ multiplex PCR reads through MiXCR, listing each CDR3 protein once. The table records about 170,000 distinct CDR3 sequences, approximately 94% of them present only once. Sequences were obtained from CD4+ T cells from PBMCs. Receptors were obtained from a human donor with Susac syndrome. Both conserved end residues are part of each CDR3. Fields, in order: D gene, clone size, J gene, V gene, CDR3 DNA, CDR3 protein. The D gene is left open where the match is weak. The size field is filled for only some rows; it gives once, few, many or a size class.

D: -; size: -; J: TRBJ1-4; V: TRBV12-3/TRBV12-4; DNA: TGTGCCAGCACCTACGGGCTGGGTGAAAAACTGTTTTTT; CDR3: CASTYGLGEKLFF
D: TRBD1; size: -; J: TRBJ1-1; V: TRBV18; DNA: TGTGCCAGCTCACCGTGGGACAGGCCAACTGAAGCTTTCTTT; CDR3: CASSPWDRPTEAFF
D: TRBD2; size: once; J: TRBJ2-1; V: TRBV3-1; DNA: TGTGCCAGCAGCCAAGAAGGGCTAGCGGGGAAGCAGTTCTTC; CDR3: CASSQEGLAGKQFF
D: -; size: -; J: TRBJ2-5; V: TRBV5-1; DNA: TGCGCCAGCAGCCACACCCGAGGGCAAGAGACCCAGTACTTC; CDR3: CASSHTRGQETQYF
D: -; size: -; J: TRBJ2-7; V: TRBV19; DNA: TGTGCCAGTAGGGTTGCGGATGGACATTCCTCCTACGAGCAGTACTTC; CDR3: CASRVADGHSSYEQYF
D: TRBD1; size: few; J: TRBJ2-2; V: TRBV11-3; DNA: TGTGCCAGCAGCGGGACAGGGGGCACCGGGGAGCTGTTTTTT; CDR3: CASSGTGGTGELFF
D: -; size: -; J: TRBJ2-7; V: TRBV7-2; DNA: TGTGCCAGCAGCTTACCCGGACTTGTCTACGAGCAGTACTTC; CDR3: CASSLPGLVYEQYF
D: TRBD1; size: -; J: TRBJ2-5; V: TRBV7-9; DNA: TGTGCCAGCAGCTTAGCCGGACAGGGGCTTAGGCACTTC; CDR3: CASSLAGQGLRHF
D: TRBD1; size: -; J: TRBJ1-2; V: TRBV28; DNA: TGTGCCAGCAGGGACAGGGGGGATTATGGCTACACCTTC; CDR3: CASRDRGDYGYTF
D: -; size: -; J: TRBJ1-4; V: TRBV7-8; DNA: TGTGCCAGCAGCCCTCCAGGGTTGGGCGAAAAACTGTTTTTT; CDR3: CASSPPGLGEKLFF
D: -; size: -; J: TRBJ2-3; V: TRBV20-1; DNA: TGCAGTGCTAGCCCGGACTTCTATACGCAGTATTTT; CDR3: CSASPDFYTQYF
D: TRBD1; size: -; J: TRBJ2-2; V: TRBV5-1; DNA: TGCGCCAGCAGCCTTCAGGGGGCGCGAGGCGGGGAGCTGTTTTTT; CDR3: CASSLQGARGGELFF
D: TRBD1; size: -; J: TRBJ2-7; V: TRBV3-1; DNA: TGTGCCAGCAGCCAAGGAGGTAGGGGACAGGGCGGCTACGAGCAGTACTTC; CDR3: CASSQGGRGQGGYEQYF
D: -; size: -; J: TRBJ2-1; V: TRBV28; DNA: TGTGCCAGCAGTTTATCGACTAGTGGGATCAATGAGCAGTTCTTC; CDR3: CASSLSTSGINEQFF
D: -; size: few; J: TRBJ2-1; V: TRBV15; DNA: TGTGCCACTAGCGGTTACAATGAGCAGTTCTTC; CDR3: CATSGYNEQFF
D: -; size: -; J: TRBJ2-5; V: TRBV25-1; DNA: TGTGCCAGCAGTGAACCTAACAGCCAAACCCAGTACTTC; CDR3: CASSEPNSQTQYF
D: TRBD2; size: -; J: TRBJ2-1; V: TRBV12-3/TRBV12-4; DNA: TGTGCCAGCAACTCGCCTGCGGGGGGAGAAGGTGAGCAGTTCTTC; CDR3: CASNSPAGGEGEQFF
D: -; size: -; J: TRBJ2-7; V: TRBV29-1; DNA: TGCAGCGTTGAAGGAGGGTCGAGTAACTACGAGCAGTACTTC; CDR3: CSVEGGSSNYEQYF
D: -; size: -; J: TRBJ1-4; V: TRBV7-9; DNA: TGTGCCAGCCGGGACACTTCTAATGAAAAACTGTTTTTT; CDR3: CASRDTSNEKLFF
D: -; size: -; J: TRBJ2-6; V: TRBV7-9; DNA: TGTGCCAGCAGCTTCATGACAGGGAGGCTTCGCGGGGCCAACGTCCTGACTTTC; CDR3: CASSFMTGRLRGANVLTF
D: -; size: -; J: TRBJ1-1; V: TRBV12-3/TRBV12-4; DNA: TGTGCCAGCAGTTTAGGCCAGGGAGATGAAGCTTTCTTT; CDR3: CASSLGQGDEAFF
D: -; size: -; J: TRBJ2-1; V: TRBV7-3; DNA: TGTGCCAGCTCCTTTAGCGGTGCATCCTACAATGAGCAGTTCTTC; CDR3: CASSFSGASYNEQFF
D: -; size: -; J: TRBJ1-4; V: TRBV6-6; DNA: TGTGCCAGCAGTTACTCGAAACAGGACCCGAATGAAAAACTGTTTTTT; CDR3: CASSYSKQDPNEKLFF
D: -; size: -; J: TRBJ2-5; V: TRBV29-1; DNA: TGCAGCGTTGAAGAGGAGACCCAGTACTTC; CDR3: CSVEEETQYF
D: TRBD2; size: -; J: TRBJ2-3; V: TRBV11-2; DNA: TGTGCCAGCAGCTACAGCGGGGGCCCACAGAATACGCAGTATTTT; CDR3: CASSYSGGPQNTQYF
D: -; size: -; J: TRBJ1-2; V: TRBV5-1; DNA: TGCGCCAGCAGCTTGGACGTCAATGGCTACACCTTC; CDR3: CASSLDVNGYTF
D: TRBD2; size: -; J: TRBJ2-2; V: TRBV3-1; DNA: TGTGCCAGCAGCCAAGTAGCGGGAGCGGACGGGGAGCTGTTTTTT; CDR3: CASSQVAGADGELFF
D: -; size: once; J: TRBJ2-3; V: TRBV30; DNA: TGTGCCTGGAGTCCCGGGGCCCGCACAGATACGCAGTATTTT; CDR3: CAWSPGARTDTQYF
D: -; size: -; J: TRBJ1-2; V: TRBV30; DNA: TGTGCCTGCAGGGACGATGGCTACACCTTC; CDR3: CACRDDGYTF
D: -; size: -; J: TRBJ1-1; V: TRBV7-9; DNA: TGTGCCAGCAGCTTAGTCTCGGGGCAGGGGTTGGCTTTCTTT; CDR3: CASSLVSGQGLAFF
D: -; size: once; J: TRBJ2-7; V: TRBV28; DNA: TGTGCCAGCAGCCGTCTGACAGTTAACCTTTCCTACGAGCAGTACTTC; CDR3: CASSRLTVNLSYEQYF
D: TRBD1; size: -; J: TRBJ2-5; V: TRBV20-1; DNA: TGCAGTCCCCAGCGGGCAGGGGGCAGAGAGACCCAGTACTTC; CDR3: CSPQRAGGRETQYF
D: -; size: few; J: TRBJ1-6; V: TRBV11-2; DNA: TGTGCCAGCAGCTTAGAAACAGCGAAGAATTCACCCCTCCACTTT; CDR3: CASSLETAKNSPLHF
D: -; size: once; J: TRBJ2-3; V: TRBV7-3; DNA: TGTGCCAGCAGGTCGAACCCGGGGGATACGCAGTATTTT; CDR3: CASRSNPGDTQYF
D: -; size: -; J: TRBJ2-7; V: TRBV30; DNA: TGTGCCTGGAGTACCCCCGGACTTACCTACGAGCAGTACTTC; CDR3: CAWSTPGLTYEQYF
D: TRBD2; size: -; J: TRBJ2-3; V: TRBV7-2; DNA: TGTGCCAGCAGCTCGGGACTAGACAAATGGACAGATACGCAGTATTTT; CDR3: CASSSGLDKWTDTQYF
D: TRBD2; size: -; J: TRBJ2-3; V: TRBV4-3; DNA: TGCGCCAGCAGCCCCTCGGGACTAGCGGGTAGCACAGATACGCAGTATTTT; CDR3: CASSPSGLAGSTDTQYF
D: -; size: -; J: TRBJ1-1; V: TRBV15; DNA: TGTGCCACCAGCATCGGGTACACTGAAGCTTTCTTT; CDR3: CATSIGYTEAFF
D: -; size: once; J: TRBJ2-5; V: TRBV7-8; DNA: TGTGCCAGCAGCCAGGGACAACGGACCCAGTACTTC; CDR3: CASSQGQRTQYF
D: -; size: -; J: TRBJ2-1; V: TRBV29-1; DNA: TGCAGCGCGGACCACTACAATGAGCAGTTCTTC; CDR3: CSADHYNEQFF
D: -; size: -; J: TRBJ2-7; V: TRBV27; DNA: TGTGCCAGCAGTTTACAGCGCGGCTCAACAGTACCCTACGAGCAGTACTTC; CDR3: CASSLQRGSTVPYEQYF
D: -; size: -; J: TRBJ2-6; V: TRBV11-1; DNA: TGTGCCAGCAGCTTCCCTCTGACCCACTCTGGGGCCAACGTCCTGACTTTC; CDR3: CASSFPLTHSGANVLTF
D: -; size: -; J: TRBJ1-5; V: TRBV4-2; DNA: TGTGCCAGCAGCCAAGGGTCCTACGGCAGGGCGGGACAGCCCCAGCATTTT; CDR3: CASSQGSYGRAGQPQHF
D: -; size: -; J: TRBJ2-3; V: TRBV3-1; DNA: TGTGCCAGCAGCCGGGGGGATCGCGCAGATACGCAGTATTTT; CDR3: CASSRGDRADTQYF
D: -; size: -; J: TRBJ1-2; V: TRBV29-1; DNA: TGCAGCGTTGAGGGGGGTTCTAACTATGGCTACACCTTC; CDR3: CSVEGGSNYGYTF
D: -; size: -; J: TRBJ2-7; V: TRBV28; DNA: TGTGCCAGCAGTGTATTCGGGGTGCCATACTTC; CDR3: CASSVFGVPYF
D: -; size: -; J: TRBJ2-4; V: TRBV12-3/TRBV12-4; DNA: TGTGCCAGCAGCATTGACACGACCAAAAACATTCAGTACTTC; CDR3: CASSIDTTKNIQYF
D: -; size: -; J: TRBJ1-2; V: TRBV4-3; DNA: TGCGCCAGCAGCCAATTGGGGGCAGTAGTTACCTATGGCTACACCTTC; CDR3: CASSQLGAVVTYGYTF
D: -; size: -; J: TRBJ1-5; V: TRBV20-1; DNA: TGCAGTGCTAGAGATTCCCGAGGAGGGCTCGGCAATCAGCCCCAGCATTTT; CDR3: CSARDSRGGLGNQPQHF
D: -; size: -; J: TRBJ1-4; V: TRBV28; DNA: TGTGCCAGCAGTTTGCCGCAAACCAATGAAAAACTGTTTTTT; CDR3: CASSLPQTNEKLFF